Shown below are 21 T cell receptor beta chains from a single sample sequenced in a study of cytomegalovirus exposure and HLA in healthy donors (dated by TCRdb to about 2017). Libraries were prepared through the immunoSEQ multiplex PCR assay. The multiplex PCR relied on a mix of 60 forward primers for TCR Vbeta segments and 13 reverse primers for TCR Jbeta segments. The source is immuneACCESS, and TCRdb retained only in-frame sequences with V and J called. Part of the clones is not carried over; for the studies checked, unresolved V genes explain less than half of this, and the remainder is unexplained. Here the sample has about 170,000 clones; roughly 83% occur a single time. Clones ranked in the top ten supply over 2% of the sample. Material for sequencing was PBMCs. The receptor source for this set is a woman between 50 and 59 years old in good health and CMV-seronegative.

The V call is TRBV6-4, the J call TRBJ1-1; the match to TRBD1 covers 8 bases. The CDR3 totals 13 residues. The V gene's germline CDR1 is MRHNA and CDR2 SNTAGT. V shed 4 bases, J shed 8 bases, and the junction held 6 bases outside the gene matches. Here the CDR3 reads CASSALGTGEAFF. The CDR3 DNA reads TGTGCCAGCAGTGCTCTTGGGACAGGCGAAGCTTTCTTT.

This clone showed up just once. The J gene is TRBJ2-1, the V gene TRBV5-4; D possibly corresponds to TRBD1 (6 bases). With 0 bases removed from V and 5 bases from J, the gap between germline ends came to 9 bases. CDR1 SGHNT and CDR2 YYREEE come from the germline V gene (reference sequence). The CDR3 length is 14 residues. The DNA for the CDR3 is TGTGCCAGCAGCTTGGACAGGGTCAACAATGAGCAGTTCTTC. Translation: CASSLDRVNNEQFF.

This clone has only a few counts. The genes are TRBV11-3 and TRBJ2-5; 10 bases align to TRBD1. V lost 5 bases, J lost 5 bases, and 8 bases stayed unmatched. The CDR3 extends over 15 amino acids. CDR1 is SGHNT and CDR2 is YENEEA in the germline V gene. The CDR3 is CASSPGTGEVETQYF. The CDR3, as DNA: TGTGCCAGCAGCCCTGGGACAGGGGAGGTGGAGACCCAGTACTTC.

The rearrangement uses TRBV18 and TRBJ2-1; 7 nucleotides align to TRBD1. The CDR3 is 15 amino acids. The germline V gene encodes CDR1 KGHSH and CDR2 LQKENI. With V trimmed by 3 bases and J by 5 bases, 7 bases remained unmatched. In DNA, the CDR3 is TGTGCCAGCTCACCCCGGGACAGAATCCACAATGAGCAGTTCTTC. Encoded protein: CASSPRDRIHNEQFF. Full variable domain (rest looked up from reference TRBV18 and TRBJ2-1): NAGVMQNPRHLVRRRGQEARLRCSPMKGHSHVYWYRQLPEEGLKFMVYLQKENIIDESGMPKERFSAEFPKEGPSILRIQQVVRGDSAAYFCASSPRDRIHNEQFFGPGTRLTVL.

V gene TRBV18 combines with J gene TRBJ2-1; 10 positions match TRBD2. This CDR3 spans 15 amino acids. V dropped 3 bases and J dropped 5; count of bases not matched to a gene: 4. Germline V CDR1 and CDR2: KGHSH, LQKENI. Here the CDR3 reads CASSPQREGHNEQFF. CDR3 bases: TGTGCCAGCTCACCCCAGCGGGAGGGCCACAATGAGCAGTTCTTC.

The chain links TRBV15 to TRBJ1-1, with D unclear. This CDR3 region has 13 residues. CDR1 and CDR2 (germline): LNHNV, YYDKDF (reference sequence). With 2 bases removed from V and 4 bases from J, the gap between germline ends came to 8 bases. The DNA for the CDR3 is TGTGCCACCAGCAGATCCCGGGGCACTGAAGCTTTCTTT. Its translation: CATSRSRGTEAFF. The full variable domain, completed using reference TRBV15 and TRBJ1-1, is DAMVIQNPRYQVTQFGKPVTLSCSQTLNHNVMYWYQQKSSQAPKLLFHYYDKDFNNEADTPDNFQSRRPNTSFCFLDIRSPGLGDTAMYLCATSRSRGTEAFFGQGTRLTVV.

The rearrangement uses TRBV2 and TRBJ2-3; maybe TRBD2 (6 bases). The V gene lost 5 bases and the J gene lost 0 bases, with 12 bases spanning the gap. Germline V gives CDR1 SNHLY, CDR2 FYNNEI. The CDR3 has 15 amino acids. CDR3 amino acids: CASSSRDFSTDTQYF. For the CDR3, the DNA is TGTGCCAGCAGTTCCCGGGACTTTAGCACAGATACGCAGTATTTT.

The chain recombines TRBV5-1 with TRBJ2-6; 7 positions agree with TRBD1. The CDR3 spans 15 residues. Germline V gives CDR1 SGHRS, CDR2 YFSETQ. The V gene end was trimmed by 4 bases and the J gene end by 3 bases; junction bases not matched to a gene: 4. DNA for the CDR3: TGCGCCAGCAGCGAGACAGGGAGTGGGGCCAACGTCCTGACTTTC. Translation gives CASSETGSGANVLTF.

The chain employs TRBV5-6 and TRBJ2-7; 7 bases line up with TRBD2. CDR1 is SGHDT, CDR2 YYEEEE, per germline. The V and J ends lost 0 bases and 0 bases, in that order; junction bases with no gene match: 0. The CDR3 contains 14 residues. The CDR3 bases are TGTGCCAGCAGCTTGGGCGGGAGCTCCTACGAGCAGTACTTC. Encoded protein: CASSLGGSSYEQYF.

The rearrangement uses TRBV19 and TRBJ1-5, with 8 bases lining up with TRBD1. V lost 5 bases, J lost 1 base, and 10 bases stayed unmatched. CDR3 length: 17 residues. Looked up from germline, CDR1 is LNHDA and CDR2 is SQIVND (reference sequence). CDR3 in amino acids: CASSPRTGSDSNQPQHF. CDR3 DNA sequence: TGTGCCAGTAGTCCCCGGACAGGGTCCGACAGCAATCAGCCCCAGCATTTT.

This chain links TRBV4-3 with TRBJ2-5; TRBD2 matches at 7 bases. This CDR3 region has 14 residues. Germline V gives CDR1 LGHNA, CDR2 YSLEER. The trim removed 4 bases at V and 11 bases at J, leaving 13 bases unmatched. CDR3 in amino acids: CASSPGSSSREQYF. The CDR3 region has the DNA TGCGCCAGCAGCCCCGGTAGTTCATCGCGGGAGCAGTACTTC.

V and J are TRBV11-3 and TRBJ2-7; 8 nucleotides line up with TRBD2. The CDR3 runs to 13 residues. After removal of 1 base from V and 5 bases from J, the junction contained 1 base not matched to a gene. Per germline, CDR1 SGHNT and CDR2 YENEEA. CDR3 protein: CASSLGAGDEQYF. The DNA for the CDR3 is TGTGCCAGCAGCTTAGGAGCGGGGGACGAGCAGTACTTC. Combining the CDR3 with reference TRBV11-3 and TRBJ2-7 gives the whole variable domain EAGVVQSPRYKIIEKKQPVAFWCNPISGHNTLYWYLQNLGQGPELLIRYENEEAVDDSQLPKDRFSAERLKGVDSTLKIQPAELGDSAVYLCASSLGAGDEQYFGPGTRLTVT.

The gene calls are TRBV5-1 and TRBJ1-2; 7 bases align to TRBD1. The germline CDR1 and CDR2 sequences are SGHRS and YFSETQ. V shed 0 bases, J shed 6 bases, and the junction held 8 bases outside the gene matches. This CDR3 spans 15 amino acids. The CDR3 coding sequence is TGCGCCAGCAGCTTGGGACAGGGAAATGGAGATGGCTACACCTTC. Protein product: CASSLGQGNGDGYTF.

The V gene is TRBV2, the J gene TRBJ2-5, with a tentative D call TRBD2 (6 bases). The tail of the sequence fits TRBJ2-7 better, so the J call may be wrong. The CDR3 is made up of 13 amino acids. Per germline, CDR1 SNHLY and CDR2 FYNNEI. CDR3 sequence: CASGRRGAYEQYF. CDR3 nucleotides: TGTGCCAGCGGCAGGAGGGGAGCGTACGAGCAGTACTTC.

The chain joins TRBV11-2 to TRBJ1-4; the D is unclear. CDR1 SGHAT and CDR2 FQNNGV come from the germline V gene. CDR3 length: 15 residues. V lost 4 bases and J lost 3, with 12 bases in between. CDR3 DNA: TGTGCCAGCAGCTCCCTAGACGGGGCTAATGAAAAACTGTTTTTT. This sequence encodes CASSSLDGANEKLFF.

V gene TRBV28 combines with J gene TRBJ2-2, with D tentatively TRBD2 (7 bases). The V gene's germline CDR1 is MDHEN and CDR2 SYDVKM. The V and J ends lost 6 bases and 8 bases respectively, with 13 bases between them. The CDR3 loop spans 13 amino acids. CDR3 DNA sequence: TGTGCCAGCAGGCGGGCGGGGGCGGGGGAGCTGTTTTTT. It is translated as CASRRAGAGELFF.

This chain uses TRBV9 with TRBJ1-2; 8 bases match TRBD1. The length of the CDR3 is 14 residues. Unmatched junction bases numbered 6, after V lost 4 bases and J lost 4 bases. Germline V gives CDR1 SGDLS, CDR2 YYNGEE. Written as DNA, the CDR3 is TGTGCCAGCAGCCCCGGACAGGGAAGCTATGGCTACACCTTC. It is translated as CASSPGQGSYGYTF.

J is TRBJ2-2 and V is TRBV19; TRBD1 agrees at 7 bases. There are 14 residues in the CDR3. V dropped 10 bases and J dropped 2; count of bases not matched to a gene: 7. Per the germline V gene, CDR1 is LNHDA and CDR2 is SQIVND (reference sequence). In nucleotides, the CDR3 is TGTGCCACAAAGTGGGACAGTAACACCGGGGAGCTGTTTTTT. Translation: CATKWDSNTGELFF.

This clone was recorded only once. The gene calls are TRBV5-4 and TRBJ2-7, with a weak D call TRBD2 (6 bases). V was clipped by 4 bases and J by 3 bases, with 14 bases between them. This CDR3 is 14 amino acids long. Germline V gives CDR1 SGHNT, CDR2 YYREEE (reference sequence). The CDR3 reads CASSKNPGLYEQYF. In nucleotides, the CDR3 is TGTGCCAGCAGCAAAAATCCGGGACTCTACGAGCAGTACTTC.

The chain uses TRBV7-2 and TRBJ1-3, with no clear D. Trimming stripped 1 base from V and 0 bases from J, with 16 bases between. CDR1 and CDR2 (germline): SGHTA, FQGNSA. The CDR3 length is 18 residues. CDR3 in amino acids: CASSLVTDSAYSGNTIYF. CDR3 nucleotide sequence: TGTGCCAGCAGCTTAGTCACGGACTCAGCTTACTCTGGAAACACCATATATTTT. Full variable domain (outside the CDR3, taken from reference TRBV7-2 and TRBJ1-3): GAGVSQSPSNKVTEKGKDVELRCDPISGHTALYWYRQSLGQGLEFLIYFQGNSAPDKSGLPSDRFSAERTGGSVSTLTIQRTQQEDSAVYLCASSLVTDSAYSGNTIYFGEGSWLTVV.

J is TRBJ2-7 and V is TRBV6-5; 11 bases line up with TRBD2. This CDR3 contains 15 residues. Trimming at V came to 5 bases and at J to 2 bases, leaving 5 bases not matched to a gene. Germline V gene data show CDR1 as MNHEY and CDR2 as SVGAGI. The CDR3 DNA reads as TGTGCCAGCAGTCTCGCTAGCGGGGGGCCCTACGAGCAGTACTTC. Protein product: CASSLASGGPYEQYF.